This entry lists 29 T cell receptor beta chains sequenced from one sample in a study of blood T cell repertoires in COVID-19 (dated by TCRdb to about 2020). Libraries were constructed by the immunoSEQ multiplex PCR assay. TCRdb obtained this table from immuneACCESS and retained in-frame rearrangements with V and J assigned. These tables miss some clones; where compared with another copy, unresolved V genes account for less than half of the shortfall, and the remainder is unexplained. This sample gives tens of thousands of clones in total; 88% of them show up just once. The top ten clonotypes cover just over 9.5% of the sample. Sequencing was carried out using peripheral blood. The receptors were sampled from a man aged 45-65 years with active COVID-19.

The chain has TRBV24-1 and TRBJ2-2, with TRBD1 matching over 7 bases. Germline CDR1 KGHDR, CDR2 SFDVKD. The CDR3 loop spans 14 amino acids. Trimming at V came to 5 bases and at J to 4 bases, leaving 3 bases not matched to a gene. The CDR3 here is CATSGQGSTGELFF. The CDR3 DNA sequence: TGTGCCACCAGTGGACAGGGAAGCACCGGGGAGCTGTTTTTT.

The genes are TRBV9 and TRBJ1-4; 7 positions match TRBD1. The germline V gene has CDR1 SGDLS and CDR2 YYNGEE. This CDR3 is built from 19 residues. Trimming removed 3 bases from V and 0 bases from J; junction bases left unmatched: 14. DNA for the CDR3: TGTGCCAGCAGCGCCCGGGACAGAGAGGGGCCTGCAACTAATGAAAAACTGTTTTTT. Translated, it gives CASSARDREGPATNEKLFF.

This chain connects TRBV4-1 to TRBJ2-2; 11 nucleotides match TRBD2. The CDR3 is made up of 17 amino acids. Germline CDR1 is MGHRA and CDR2 is YSYEKL. After removal of 4 bases from V and 8 bases from J, the junction contained 12 bases not matched to a gene. CDR3 DNA: TGCGCCAGCAGCCGCCCCGGGCTAGCGGGAGGAGGTGGGGAGCTGTTTTTT. Protein sequence: CASSRPGLAGGGGELFF.

The rearrangement links TRBV24-1 to TRBJ2-1, with a tentative D call TRBD2 (6 bases). From germline, CDR1 is KGHDR and CDR2 SFDVKD. The ends were cut back, 2 bases at V and 0 bases at J, with 16 bases in the middle. This CDR3 region has 18 residues. The CDR3 sequence is CATSDSGLREYSYNEQFF. The CDR3 DNA follows: TGTGCCACCAGTGATTCAGGCTTACGGGAGTACTCCTACAATGAGCAGTTCTTC.

This chain uses TRBV30 with TRBJ2-7; D is perhaps TRBD1 (6 bases). Germline CDR1 and CDR2: GTSNPN and SVGIG (reference sequence). This CDR3 comprises 11 residues. V dropped 5 bases and J dropped 7 bases, with 12 bases sitting between them. The CDR3 nucleotides read TGTGCCTGGTCACAGGGATGGGAGCAGTACTTC. This sequence encodes CAWSQGWEQYF.

The V and J genes are TRBV3-1 (or the pseudogene TRBV3-2) and TRBJ1-6; a weak D match, TRBD1 (5 bases). Germline V gives CDR1 LGHDT, CDR2 YNNKEL (reference sequence). This CDR3 comprises 16 residues. V was trimmed by 2 bases and J by 5 bases, leaving 13 bases between them. The CDR3 sequence: CASSQSGQWDNSPLHF. DNA for the CDR3: TGTGCCAGCAGCCAATCAGGGCAATGGGATAATTCACCCCTCCACTTT.

The J gene is TRBJ2-2, the V gene TRBV5-1; 7 bases match TRBD2. V was pared by 4 bases and J by 3 bases, with 12 bases of the junction left unmatched. The CDR3 contains 17 residues. CDR1 is SGHRS and CDR2 is YFSETQ in the germline V gene. CDR3 amino acids: CASSQNPTSRDTGELFF. The CDR3 DNA follows: TGCGCCAGCAGCCAAAATCCGACTAGCCGCGACACCGGGGAGCTGTTTTTT. Variable domain in full (rest from reference TRBV5-1 and TRBJ2-2): KAGVTQTPRYLIKTRGQQVTLSCSPISGHRSVSWYQQTPGQGLQFLFEYFSETQRNKGNFPGRFSGRQFSNSRSEMNVSTLELGDSALYLCASSQNPTSRDTGELFFGEGSRLTVL.

The chain uses TRBV6-6 and TRBJ1-1; no definite D call. The CDR3 spans 15 residues. Germline V lookup: CDR1 MNHNY, CDR2 SVGAGI (reference sequence). Trimming took off 1 base at V and 3 bases at J, with 12 bases between the two ends. CDR3 nucleotides: TGTGCCAGCAGTTACTACGGGAAGGAGGACACTGAAGCTTTCTTT. Protein product: CASSYYGKEDTEAFF.

This chain links TRBV6-5 with TRBJ1-4; 8 nucleotides align to TRBD1. The CDR3 has 14 amino acids. Germline V gives CDR1 MNHEY, CDR2 SVGAGI. V shed 6 bases and J 8 bases; nucleotides not matched to a gene: 8. The CDR3 bases are TGTGCCAGCAGGAAAAGGACAGGGAACGAAAAACTGTTTTTT. Protein product: CASRKRTGNEKLFF.

V usage is TRBV28 and J usage is TRBJ2-5; 8 nucleotides agree with TRBD2. Germline trimming cut 3 bases from V and 3 bases from J; bases unmatched to any gene: 9. This CDR3 is 16 amino acids long. CDR1 is MDHEN and CDR2 is SYDVKM in the germline V gene. The CDR3 DNA is TGTGCCAGCAGTTTCCCCCCGGGGGGGCTGAAAGAGACCCAGTACTTC. Amino acid sequence: CASSFPPGGLKETQYF.

This chain uses TRBV4-3 with TRBJ2-7, with D tentatively TRBD1 (6 bases). The germline V gene has CDR1 LGHNA and CDR2 YSLEER. This CDR3 spans 13 amino acids. The V and J ends lost 2 bases and 3 bases respectively, with 8 bases between them. The CDR3 loop reads CASSQTTGYEQYF. The CDR3 bases are TGCGCCAGCAGCCAAACGACAGGCTACGAGCAGTACTTC.

This clone showed up just a few times. V usage is TRBV6-5 and J usage is TRBJ1-1, with D perhaps matching TRBD1 (6 bases). Trimming removed 6 bases from V and 0 bases from J, with 14 bases in between. The CDR3 sequence is 15 residues long. Per the germline V gene, CDR1 is MNHEY and CDR2 is SVGAGI. This CDR3 is CASSHAGGMNTEAFF. CDR3 nucleotide sequence: TGTGCCAGCAGCCATGCTGGGGGCATGAACACTGAAGCTTTCTTT.

This chain links TRBV18 with TRBJ2-3; TRBD2 matches at 9 bases. Looked up from germline, CDR1 is KGHSH and CDR2 is LQKENI. V trimming: 6 bases; J trimming: 2 bases; junction bases outside the gene matches: 6. CDR3 length: 15 amino acids. The CDR3 loop reads CASSATSGNTDTQYF. DNA for the CDR3: TGTGCCAGCTCCGCGACTAGCGGAAACACAGATACGCAGTATTTT. Supplemented by reference TRBV18 and TRBJ2-3, the full variable domain reads NAGVMQNPRHLVRRRGQEARLRCSPMKGHSHVYWYRQLPEEGLKFMVYLQKENIIDESGMPKERFSAEFPKEGPSILRIQQVVRGDSAAYFCASSATSGNTDTQYFGPGTRLTVL.

The V call is TRBV3-1 (or the pseudogene TRBV3-2), the J call TRBJ2-1, with no clear D. This CDR3 is 12 amino acids long. The V end lost 1 base, the J end lost 9 bases, and 7 bases lay between the germline ends. Germline CDR1 is LGHDT and CDR2 is YNNKEL (reference sequence). This chain's CDR3 is CASSQVTGEQFF. The CDR3 DNA follows: TGTGCCAGCAGCCAAGTGACGGGTGAGCAGTTCTTC.

This clone was seen a single time. The V call is TRBV7-2, the J call TRBJ1-2; D call uncertain. From germline, CDR1 is SGHTA and CDR2 FQGNSA. The CDR3 extends over 14 amino acids. V was pared by 6 bases and J by 2 bases, with 13 bases between. The CDR3: CASSLRRVNYGYTF. CDR3 DNA: TGTGCCAGCAGTCTTCGACGGGTGAACTATGGCTACACCTTC.

J is TRBJ2-5 and V is TRBV3-1 (or the pseudogene TRBV3-2); TRBD2 agrees at 7 bases. CDR3 length equals 13 residues. Germline loops: CDR1 LGHDT, CDR2 YNNKEL (reference sequence). V lost 1 base to trimming and J lost 5 bases; unmatched junction nucleotides: 1. The CDR3 nucleotides are TGTGCCAGCAGCCAAGGGCGGGAGGAGACCCAGTACTTC. Amino acids: CASSQGREETQYF.

CDR3 sequence reads: CASSLGTSGSKTDTQYF. The CDR3, as DNA: TGTGCCAGCAGCCTTGGGACTAGCGGGAGTAAAACAGATACGCAGTATTTT. The rearrangement links TRBV3-1 (or the pseudogene TRBV3-2) to TRBJ2-3; 14 bases agree with TRBD2. The CDR3 covers 17 residues. CDR1 and CDR2 (germline): LGHDT, YNNKEL (reference sequence). The V and J ends lost 4 bases and 3 bases, in that order; junction bases with no gene match: 6.

This clone was found once. The rearrangement joins TRBV7-2 to TRBJ2-1; D is perhaps TRBD1 (6 bases). Germline CDR1 SGHTA, CDR2 FQGNSA. The CDR3 consists of 13 residues. V was shortened by 8 bases and J by 7 bases, with 15 bases between the two germline ends. The CDR3 spells CASRRGGDNEQFF. The CDR3 DNA follows: TGTGCCAGCCGCAGGGGTGGGGATAATGAGCAGTTCTTC. Based on the CDR3 plus reference TRBV7-2 and TRBJ2-1, the full variable domain is GAGVSQSPSNKVTEKGKDVELRCDPISGHTALYWYRQSLGQGLEFLIYFQGNSAPDKSGLPSDRFSAERTGGSVSTLTIQRTQQEDSAVYLCASRRGGDNEQFFGPGTRLTVL.

The rearrangement joins TRBV30 to TRBJ2-1, with 14 bases that match TRBD2. V lost 1 base to trimming and J lost 13 bases; unmatched junction nucleotides: 12. There are 16 residues in the CDR3. CDR1 is GTSNPN, CDR2 SVGIG, per germline (reference sequence). CDR3 nucleotide sequence: TGTGCCTGGAGTGCCCCGGGACTAGCGGGGGCGGGAACACAGTTCTTC. It yields the protein CAWSAPGLAGAGTQFF.

This chain links TRBV18 with TRBJ2-3; 9 bases map to TRBD1. The CDR3 is made up of 15 amino acids. Unmatched junction bases numbered 5, after V lost 3 bases and J lost 4 bases. The germline V gene encodes CDR1 KGHSH and CDR2 LQKENI. In nucleotides, the CDR3 is TGTGCCAGCTCACCTCCCAGGACAGGGGCAGATACGCAGTATTTT. This translates into CASSPPRTGADTQYF.

The chain joins TRBV5-1 to TRBJ2-4, with D hard to call. The CDR3 loop spans 16 amino acids. The germline V gene has CDR1 SGHRS and CDR2 YFSETQ. Trimming took off 7 bases at V and 0 bases at J, with 17 bases between the two ends. This CDR3 reads CASLKNRRVAKNIQYF. CDR3 DNA sequence: TGCGCCAGCCTAAAAAATCGACGGGTAGCCAAAAACATTCAGTACTTC. Looking up the rest from reference TRBV5-1 and TRBJ2-4 gives the full variable domain: KAGVTQTPRYLIKTRGQQVTLSCSPISGHRSVSWYQQTPGQGLQFLFEYFSETQRNKGNFPGRFSGRQFSNSRSEMNVSTLELGDSALYLCASLKNRRVAKNIQYFGAGTRLSVL.

V and J are TRBV3-1 (or the pseudogene TRBV3-2) and TRBJ2-1; 10 bases map to TRBD2. V lost 1 base to trimming and J lost 0 bases; unmatched junction nucleotides: 9. Germline V gene sequence: CDR1 LGHDT, CDR2 YNNKEL (reference sequence). The CDR3 totals 19 residues. As DNA, the CDR3 is TGTGCCAGCAGCCAAGCTAGCGGGGGCGTAAAAAGCTCCTACAATGAGCAGTTCTTC. Residues: CASSQASGGVKSSYNEQFF.

This rearrangement joins TRBV10-2 to TRBJ2-5, with 7 bases identical to TRBD2. CDR1 is WSHSY, CDR2 SAAADI, per germline. Unmatched junction bases numbered 5, after V lost 5 bases and J lost 5 bases. This CDR3 region has 13 residues. The CDR3 DNA sequence: TGCGCCAGCAGTAGGGCGGGGGAGGAGACCCAGTACTTC. It is translated as CASSRAGEETQYF.

The CDR3 spells CASSLQWTGAGYEQYF. CDR3 in DNA: TGTGCCAGCAGTCTTCAATGGACAGGGGCGGGCTACGAGCAGTACTTC. The chain is built from TRBV6-2 or TRBV6-3 and TRBJ2-7, with 9 bases identical to TRBD1. The germline V gene has CDR1 MNHEY and CDR2 SVGEGT. This CDR3 contains 16 residues. V shed 5 bases and J 3 bases; nucleotides not matched to a gene: 11.

The J gene is TRBJ2-2, the V gene TRBV6-5, with 8 bases that match TRBD2. Germline-derived CDR1 and CDR2 are MNHEY and SVGAGI. V shed 0 bases, J shed 6 bases, and the junction held 3 bases outside the gene matches. The CDR3 is 15 amino acids. In DNA, the CDR3 is TGTGCCAGCAGTTACTCGATAGCGGGGCCCGGGGAGCTGTTTTTT. Its translation: CASSYSIAGPGELFF.

J is TRBJ2-1 and V is TRBV19; 16 positions match TRBD2. Germline CDR1 is LNHDA and CDR2 is SQIVND (reference sequence). The junction had 9 bases not matched to a gene; V was cut back by 7 bases and J by 3 bases. The CDR3 contains 18 residues. The CDR3 sequence is CASTGGTSGRAVYNEQFF. Here the CDR3 DNA reads TGTGCCAGTACCGGCGGGACTAGCGGGAGGGCCGTCTACAATGAGCAGTTCTTC.

J is TRBJ2-3 and V is TRBV9; 8 bases match TRBD2. CDR1 is SGDLS, CDR2 YYNGEE, per germline. V lost 0 bases and J lost 3; bases outside the gene matches: 6. The CDR3 covers 16 residues. DNA for the CDR3: TGTGCCAGCAGCGTAGGAGGACGGGGGGGAACAGATACGCAGTATTTT. It yields the protein CASSVGGRGGTDTQYF. Drawing the rest from reference TRBV9 and TRBJ2-3, the complete variable domain is DSGVTQTPKHLITATGQRVTLRCSPRSGDLSVYWYQQSLDQGLQFLIQYYNGEERAKGNILERFSAQQFPDLHSELNLSSLELGDSALYFCASSVGGRGGTDTQYFGPGTRLTVL.

The J gene is TRBJ2-1, the V gene TRBV27; TRBD1 matches 8 bases. There are 12 residues in the CDR3. Germline lookup yields CDR1 MNHEY and CDR2 SMNVEV (reference sequence). The V segment lost 5 bases and the J segment 8 bases; nucleotides outside the gene matches: 2. For the CDR3, the DNA is TGTGCCAGCAGTCCGACAGGGGATGAGCAGTTCTTC. Translating it yields CASSPTGDEQFF.

This chain links TRBV13 with TRBJ1-2; 7 bases align to TRBD1. From germline, CDR1 is PRHDT and CDR2 FYEKMQ (reference sequence). This CDR3 is 12 amino acids long. With V trimmed by 1 base and J by 8 bases, 1 base remained unmatched. The CDR3 DNA follows: TGTGCCAGCAGCTTAGAAGGGGGCGGCTACACCTTC. Its protein product is CASSLEGGGYTF. Supplemented by reference TRBV13 and TRBJ1-2, the full variable domain reads AAGVIQSPRHLIKEKRETATLKCYPIPRHDTVYWYQQGPGQDPQFLISFYEKMQSDKGSIPDRFSAQQFSDYHSELNMSSLELGDSALYFCASSLEGGGYTFGSGTRLTVV.